The TCR beta chain under discussion was sequenced for a study of monozygotic twins with inflammatory bowel disease. Comments on this clonotype: Its antigen is not known.

The CDR3 has 15 residues. Germline V gene lookup returns CDR1 SGHRS and CDR2 YFSETQ. Broader study findings: Among twins, concordant and discordant pairs did not differ in repertoire similarity, possibly from limited power.

Following a re-call of the 5' RACE reads, TCRdb has one entry per CDR3 protein and lacks DNA. The specimen's table records 350,000 to 550,000 distinct CDR3 sequences. Sequences were obtained from blood. V gene TRBV5-1 combines with J gene TRBJ1-6. The TCR originated in a human donor with ulcerative colitis or Crohn's disease, or a healthy co-twin of an affected twin (not recorded which). CDR3 amino acids: CASSLEERANSPLHF. The full variable domain, in which reference TRBV5-1 and TRBJ1-6 provide the parts outside the CDR3, is KAGVTQTPRYLIKTRGQQVTLSCSPISGHRSVSWYQQTPGQGLQFLFEYFSETQRNKGNFPGRFSGRQFSNSRSEMNVSTLELGDSALYLCASSLEERANSPLHFGNGTRLTVT.